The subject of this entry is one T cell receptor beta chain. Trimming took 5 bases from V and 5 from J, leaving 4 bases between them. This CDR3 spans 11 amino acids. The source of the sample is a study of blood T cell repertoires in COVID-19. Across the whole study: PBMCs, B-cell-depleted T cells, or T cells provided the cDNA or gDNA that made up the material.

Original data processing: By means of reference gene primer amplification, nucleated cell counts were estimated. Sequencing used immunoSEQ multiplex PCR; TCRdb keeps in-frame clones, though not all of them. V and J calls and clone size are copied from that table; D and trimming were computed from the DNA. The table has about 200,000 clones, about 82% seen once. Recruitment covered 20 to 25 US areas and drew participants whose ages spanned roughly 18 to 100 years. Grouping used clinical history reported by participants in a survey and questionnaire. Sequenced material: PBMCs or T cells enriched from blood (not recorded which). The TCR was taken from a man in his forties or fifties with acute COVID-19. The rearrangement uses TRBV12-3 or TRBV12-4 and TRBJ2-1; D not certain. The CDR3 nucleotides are TGTGCCAGCAGTCCGGACAATGAGCAGTTCTTC. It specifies CASSPDNEQFF.